The 6 T cell receptor beta chains given below trace back to one sample, sequenced in a study of beta chain features in type 1 diabetes. The sequenced template was cDNA made from the entire isolated RNA. This table comes from immunoSEQ multiplex PCR, and its TCRdb copy is limited to in-frame clones, with some not included. This table holds 860,000 or so clones, roughly 17% found once. Material for sequencing was naive CD4+ T cells from blood. These receptors all come from a young woman in good health.

The chain uses TRBV5-6 and TRBJ2-1; D gene uncertain. V lost 2 bases and J 4 bases, leaving 4 bases between the germline ends. CDR1 is SGHDT, CDR2 YYEEEE, per germline. The CDR3 runs to 12 residues. The CDR3 sequence is CASSFPYNEQFF. In nucleotides, the CDR3 is TGTGCCAGCAGCTTTCCTTACAATGAGCAGTTCTTC.

This chain joins TRBV7-9 and TRBJ2-1; 8 nucleotides match TRBD1. V shed 4 bases, J shed 2 bases, and the junction held 7 bases outside the gene matches. CDR3 size: 16 residues. Germline CDR1 and CDR2: SEHNR and FQNEAQ (reference sequence). Here the CDR3 reads CASSSGQGATYNEQFF. The DNA for the CDR3 is TGTGCCAGCAGCTCCGGCCAGGGGGCGACCTACAATGAGCAGTTCTTC. Variable domain in full (rest from reference TRBV7-9 and TRBJ2-1): DTGVSQNPRHKITKRGQNVTFRCDPISEHNRLYWYRQTLGQGPEFLTYFQNEAQLEKSRLLSDRFSAERPKGSFSTLEIQRTEQGDSAMYLCASSSGQGATYNEQFFGPGTRLTVL.

The chain combines TRBV19 with TRBJ1-2; 9 nucleotides align to TRBD1. V lost 7 bases and J lost 2; bases outside the gene matches: 14. The CDR3 runs 17 residues. Germline V gives CDR1 LNHDA, CDR2 SQIVND (reference sequence). As DNA, the CDR3 is TGTGCCAGTACTCCCGTTCCCCCCGGGACAGGGAACTATGGCTACACCTTC. Amino acid sequence: CASTPVPPGTGNYGYTF.

CDR3 sequence reads: CASSPTNLGKETQYF. The CDR3 DNA is TGTGCCAGCAGTCCCACAAATTTGGGAAAAGAGACCCAGTACTTC. The chain has TRBV28 and TRBJ2-5; D unresolved. Per germline, CDR1 MDHEN and CDR2 SYDVKM. The CDR3 consists of 15 residues. The ends were cut back, 5 bases at V and 3 bases at J, with 16 bases in the middle.

The chain couples TRBV7-2 to TRBJ2-3; 7 bases are a match to TRBD2. The CDR3 length is 14 residues. Losses at the gene ends were 0 bases for V and 14 bases for J; bases not matched to a gene: 11. Germline values: CDR1 SGHTA, CDR2 FQGNSA. The CDR3 DNA sequence: TGTGCCAGCAGCTTAGCGGGGCGGGAGCGCCCGGCGTATTTT. Protein sequence: CASSLAGRERPAYF.

The chain joins TRBV5-1 to TRBJ2-1; 11 positions agree with TRBD1. The CDR3 has 15 amino acids. V was clipped by 6 bases and J by 8 bases; unmatched bases: 10. Germline lookup yields CDR1 SGHRS and CDR2 YFSETQ. CDR3 sequence: CASTLRDRGIDEQFF. The CDR3 coding sequence is TGCGCCAGCACGCTCCGGGACAGGGGGATAGATGAGCAGTTCTTC.